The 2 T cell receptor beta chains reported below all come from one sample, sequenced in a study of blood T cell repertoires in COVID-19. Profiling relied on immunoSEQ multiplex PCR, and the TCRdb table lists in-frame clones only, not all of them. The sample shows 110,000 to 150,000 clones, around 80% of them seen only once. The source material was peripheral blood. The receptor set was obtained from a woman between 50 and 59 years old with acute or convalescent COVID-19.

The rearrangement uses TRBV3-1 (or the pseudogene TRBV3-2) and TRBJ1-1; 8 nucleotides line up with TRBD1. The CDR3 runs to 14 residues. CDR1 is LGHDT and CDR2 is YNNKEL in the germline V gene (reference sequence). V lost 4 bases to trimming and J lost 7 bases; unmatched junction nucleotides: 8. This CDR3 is CASSPGQGIIEAFF. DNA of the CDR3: TGTGCCAGCAGCCCCGGACAGGGTATTATTGAAGCTTTCTTT.

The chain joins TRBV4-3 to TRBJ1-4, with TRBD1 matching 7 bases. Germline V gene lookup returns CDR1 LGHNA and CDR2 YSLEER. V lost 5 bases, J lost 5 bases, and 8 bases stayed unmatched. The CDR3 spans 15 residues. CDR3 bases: TGCGCCAGCAGCGCAGGGACAGTGAGGAATGAAAAACTGTTTTTT. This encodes CASSAGTVRNEKLFF.